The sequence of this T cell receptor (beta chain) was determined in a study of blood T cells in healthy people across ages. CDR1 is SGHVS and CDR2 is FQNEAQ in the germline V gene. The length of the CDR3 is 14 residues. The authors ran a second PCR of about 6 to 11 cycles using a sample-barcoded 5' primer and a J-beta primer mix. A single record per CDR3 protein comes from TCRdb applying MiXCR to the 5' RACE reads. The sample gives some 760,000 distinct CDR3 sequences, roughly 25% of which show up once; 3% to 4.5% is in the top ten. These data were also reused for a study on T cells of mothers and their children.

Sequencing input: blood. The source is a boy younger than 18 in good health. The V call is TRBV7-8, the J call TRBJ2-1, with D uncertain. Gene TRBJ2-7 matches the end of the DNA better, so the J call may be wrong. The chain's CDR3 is CASSLPADSYEQYF. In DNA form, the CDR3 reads TGTGCCAGCAGCCTCCCGGCGGATTCCTACGAGCAGTACTTC.